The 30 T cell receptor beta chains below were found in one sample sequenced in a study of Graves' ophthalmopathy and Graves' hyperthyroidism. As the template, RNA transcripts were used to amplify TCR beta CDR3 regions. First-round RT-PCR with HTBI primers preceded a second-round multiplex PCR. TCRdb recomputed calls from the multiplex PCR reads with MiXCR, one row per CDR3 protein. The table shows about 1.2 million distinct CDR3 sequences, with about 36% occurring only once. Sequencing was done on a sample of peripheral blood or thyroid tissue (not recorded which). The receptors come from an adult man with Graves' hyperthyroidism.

Written as DNA, the CDR3 is TGTGCCAGCAGCTTAGTGTCTCACGGGACAGGCCTTAATTCACCCCTCCACTTT. Its translation is CASSLVSHGTGLNSPLHF. The chain is built from TRBV11-3 and TRBJ1-6; 8 bases map to TRBD1. The length of the CDR3 is 18 residues. CDR1 SGHNT and CDR2 YENEEA come from the germline V gene. The J segment lost 6 bases and the V segment lost 1 base, leaving 11 bases of the junction unmatched.

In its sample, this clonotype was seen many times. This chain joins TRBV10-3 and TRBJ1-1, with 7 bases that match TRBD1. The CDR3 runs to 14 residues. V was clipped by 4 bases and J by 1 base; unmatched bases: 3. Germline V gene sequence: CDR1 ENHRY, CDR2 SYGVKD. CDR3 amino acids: CAISGGQPNTEAFF. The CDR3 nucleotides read TGTGCCATCAGTGGGGGACAGCCGAACACTGAAGCTTTCTTT.

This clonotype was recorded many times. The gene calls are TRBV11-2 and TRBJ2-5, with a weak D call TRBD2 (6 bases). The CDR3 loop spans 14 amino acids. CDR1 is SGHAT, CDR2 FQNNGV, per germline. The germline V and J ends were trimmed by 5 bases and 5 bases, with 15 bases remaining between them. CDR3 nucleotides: TGTGCCAGCAGCCCTACTAGCTACGCGGAGACCCAGTACTTC. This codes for CASSPTSYAETQYF.

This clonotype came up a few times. In DNA, the CDR3 is TGTGCCAGCAGCTTATCGTCCGGGACAGGTGGCACTGAAGCTTTCTTT. It specifies CASSLSSGTGGTEAFF. The chain has TRBV11-2 and TRBJ1-1, with 8 positions matching TRBD1. Germline lookup yields CDR1 SGHAT and CDR2 FQNNGV. The length of the CDR3 is 16 residues. V lost 2 bases and J lost 4; bases outside the gene matches: 9.

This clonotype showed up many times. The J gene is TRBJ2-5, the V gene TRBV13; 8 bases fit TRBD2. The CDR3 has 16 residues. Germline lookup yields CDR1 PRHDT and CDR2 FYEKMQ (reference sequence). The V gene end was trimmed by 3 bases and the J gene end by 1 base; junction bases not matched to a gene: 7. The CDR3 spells CASSFRGGARQETQYF. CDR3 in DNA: TGTGCCAGCAGCTTCCGGGGGGGAGCTCGCCAAGAGACCCAGTACTTC.

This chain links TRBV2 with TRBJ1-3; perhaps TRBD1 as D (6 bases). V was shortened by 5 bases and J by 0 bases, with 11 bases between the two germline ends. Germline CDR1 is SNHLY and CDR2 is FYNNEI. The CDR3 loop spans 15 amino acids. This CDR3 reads CASSTGTLSGNTIYF. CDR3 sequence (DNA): TGTGCCAGCAGTACAGGGACGCTCTCTGGAAACACCATATATTTT.

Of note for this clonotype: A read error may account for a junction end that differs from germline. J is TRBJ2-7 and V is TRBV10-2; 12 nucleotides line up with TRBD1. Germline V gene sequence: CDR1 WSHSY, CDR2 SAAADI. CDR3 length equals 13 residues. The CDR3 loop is CASRGTGGVEQYF. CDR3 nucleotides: TGTGCCAGCAGAGGGACAGGGGGCGTCGAGCAGTACTTC.

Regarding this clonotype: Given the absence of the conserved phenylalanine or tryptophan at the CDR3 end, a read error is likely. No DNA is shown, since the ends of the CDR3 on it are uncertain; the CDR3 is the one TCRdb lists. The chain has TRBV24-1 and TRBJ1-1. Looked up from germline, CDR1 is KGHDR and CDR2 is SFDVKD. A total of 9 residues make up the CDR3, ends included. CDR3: CATSDLGFT.

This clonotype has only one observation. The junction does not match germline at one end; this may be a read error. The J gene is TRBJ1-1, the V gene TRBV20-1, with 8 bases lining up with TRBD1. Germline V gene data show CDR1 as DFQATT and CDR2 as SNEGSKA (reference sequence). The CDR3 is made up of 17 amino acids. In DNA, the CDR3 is TGCAGTGCTCCTTCGAGTCCCCGGACAGGGATGAACACTGGAGCTTTCTTT. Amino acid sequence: CSAPSSPRTGMNTGAFF.

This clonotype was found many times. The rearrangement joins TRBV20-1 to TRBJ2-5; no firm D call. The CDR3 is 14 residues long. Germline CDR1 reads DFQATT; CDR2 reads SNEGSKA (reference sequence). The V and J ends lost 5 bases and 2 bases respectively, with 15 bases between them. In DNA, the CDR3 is TGCAGTGCTTCCGAGCTCCTGGGGCAAGAGACCCAGTACTTC. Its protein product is CSASELLGQETQYF.

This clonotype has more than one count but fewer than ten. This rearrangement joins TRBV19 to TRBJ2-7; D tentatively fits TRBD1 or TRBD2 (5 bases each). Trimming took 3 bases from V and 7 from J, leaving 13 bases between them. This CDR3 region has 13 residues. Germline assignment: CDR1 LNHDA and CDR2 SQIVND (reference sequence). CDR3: CASSIGTDREQYF. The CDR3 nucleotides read TGTGCCAGTAGTATTGGGACCGACAGAGAGCAGTACTTC.

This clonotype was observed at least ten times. CDR3 DNA sequence: TGCAGTGCTAGCCAGGGGTTAACTAATGAAAAACTGTTTTTT. This sequence encodes CSASQGLTNEKLFF. The rearrangement joins TRBV20-1 to TRBJ1-4; a possible D gene is TRBD1 (6 bases). This CDR3 has 14 residues. Trimming pared 3 bases from V and 1 base from J, leaving 9 bases between. Germline V gives CDR1 DFQATT, CDR2 SNEGSKA (reference sequence).

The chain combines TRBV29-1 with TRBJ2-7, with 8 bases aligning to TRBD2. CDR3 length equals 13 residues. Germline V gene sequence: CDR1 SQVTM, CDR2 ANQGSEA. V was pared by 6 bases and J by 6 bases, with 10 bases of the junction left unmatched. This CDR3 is CSVSAGGRREQYF. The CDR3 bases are TGCAGCGTGTCTGCGGGAGGAAGGCGCGAGCAGTACTTC.

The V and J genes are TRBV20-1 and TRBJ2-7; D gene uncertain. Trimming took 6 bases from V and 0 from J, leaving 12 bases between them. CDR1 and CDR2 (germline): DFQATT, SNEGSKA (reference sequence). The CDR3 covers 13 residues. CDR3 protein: CSAPIGYSYEQYF. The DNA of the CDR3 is TGCAGTGCCCCAATCGGCTACTCCTACGAGCAGTACTTC.

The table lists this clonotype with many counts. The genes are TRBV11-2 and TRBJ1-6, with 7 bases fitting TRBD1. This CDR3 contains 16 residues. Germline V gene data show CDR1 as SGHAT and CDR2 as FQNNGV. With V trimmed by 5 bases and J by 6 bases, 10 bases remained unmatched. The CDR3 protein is CASSTQTGSGNSPLHF. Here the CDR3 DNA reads TGTGCCAGCAGCACCCAGACAGGGAGCGGTAATTCACCCCTCCACTTT.

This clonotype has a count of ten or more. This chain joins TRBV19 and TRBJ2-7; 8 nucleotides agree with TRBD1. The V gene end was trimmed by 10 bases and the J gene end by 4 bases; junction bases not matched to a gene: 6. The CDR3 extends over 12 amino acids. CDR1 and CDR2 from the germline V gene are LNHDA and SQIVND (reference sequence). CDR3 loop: CATRTGRYEQYF. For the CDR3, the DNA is TGTGCCACCAGGACAGGGAGGTACGAGCAGTACTTC.

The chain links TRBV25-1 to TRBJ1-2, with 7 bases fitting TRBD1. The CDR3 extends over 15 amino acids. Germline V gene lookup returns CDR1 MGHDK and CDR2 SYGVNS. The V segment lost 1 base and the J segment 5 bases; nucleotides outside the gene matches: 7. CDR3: CASSEFGTEGYGYTF. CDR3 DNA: TGTGCCAGCAGTGAATTCGGGACAGAGGGGTATGGCTACACCTTC.

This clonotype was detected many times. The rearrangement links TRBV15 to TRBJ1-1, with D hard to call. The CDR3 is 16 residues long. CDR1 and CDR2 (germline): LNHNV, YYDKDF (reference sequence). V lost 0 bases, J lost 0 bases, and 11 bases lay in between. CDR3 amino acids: CATSRDLGVLNTEAFF. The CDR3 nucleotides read TGTGCCACCAGCAGAGATTTAGGAGTACTGAACACTGAAGCTTTCTTT.

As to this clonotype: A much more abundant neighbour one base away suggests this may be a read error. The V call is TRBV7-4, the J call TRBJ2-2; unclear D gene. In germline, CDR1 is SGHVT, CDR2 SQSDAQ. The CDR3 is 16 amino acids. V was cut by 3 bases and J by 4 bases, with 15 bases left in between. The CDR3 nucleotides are TGTGCCAGCAGCTTTAGGCGCAGCGTGGTCACCGGGGAGCTGTTTTTT. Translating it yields CASSFRRSVVTGELFF.

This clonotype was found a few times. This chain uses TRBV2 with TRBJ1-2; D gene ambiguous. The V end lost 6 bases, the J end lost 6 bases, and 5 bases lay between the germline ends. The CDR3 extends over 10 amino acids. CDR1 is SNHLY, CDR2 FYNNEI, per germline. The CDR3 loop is CASSVDGYTF. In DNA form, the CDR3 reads TGTGCCAGCAGCGTCGATGGCTACACCTTC. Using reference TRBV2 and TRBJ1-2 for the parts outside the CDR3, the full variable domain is EPEVTQTPSHQVTQMGQEVILRCVPISNHLYFYWYRQILGQKVEFLVSFYNNEISEKSEIFDDQFSVERPDGSNFTLKIRSTKLEDSAMYFCASSVDGYTFGSGTRLTVV.

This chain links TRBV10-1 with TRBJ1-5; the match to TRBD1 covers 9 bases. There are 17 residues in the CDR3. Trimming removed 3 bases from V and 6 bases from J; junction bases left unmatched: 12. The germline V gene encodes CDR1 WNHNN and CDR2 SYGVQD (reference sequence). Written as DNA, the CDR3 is TGCGCCAGCAGTGACCCCAGGACAGGGGAATACGGTCAGCCCCAGCATTTT. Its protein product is CASSDPRTGEYGQPQHF.

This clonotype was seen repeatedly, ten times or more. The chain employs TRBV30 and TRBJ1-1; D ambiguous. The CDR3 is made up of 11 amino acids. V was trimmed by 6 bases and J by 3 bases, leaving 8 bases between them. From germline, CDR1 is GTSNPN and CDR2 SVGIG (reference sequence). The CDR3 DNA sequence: TGTGCCTGCCGTAGGGACACTGAAGCTTTCTTT. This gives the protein CACRRDTEAFF.

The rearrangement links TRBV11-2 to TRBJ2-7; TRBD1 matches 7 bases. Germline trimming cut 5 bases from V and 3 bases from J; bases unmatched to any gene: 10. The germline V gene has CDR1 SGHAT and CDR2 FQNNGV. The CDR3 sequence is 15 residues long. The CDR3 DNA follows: TGTGCCAGCAGCCTCGACCCAGGGGGACACTACGAGCAGTACTTC. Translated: CASSLDPGGHYEQYF.

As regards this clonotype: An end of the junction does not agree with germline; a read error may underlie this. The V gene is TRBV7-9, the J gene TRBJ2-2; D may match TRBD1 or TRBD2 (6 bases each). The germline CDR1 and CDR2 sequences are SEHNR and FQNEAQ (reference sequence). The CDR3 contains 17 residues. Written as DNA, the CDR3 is TGCGCCAGCAGCCAAGATAGGGGGGCATGGGGAACCGGGGAGCTGTTTTTT. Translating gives CASSQDRGAWGTGELFF.

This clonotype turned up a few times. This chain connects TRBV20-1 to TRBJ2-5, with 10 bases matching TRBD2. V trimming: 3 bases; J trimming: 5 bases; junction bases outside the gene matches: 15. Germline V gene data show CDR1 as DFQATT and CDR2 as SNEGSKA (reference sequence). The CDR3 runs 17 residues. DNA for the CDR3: TGCAGTGCTAGGGACGGGCGCGCTAGCGGGAGAATGGAGACCCAGTACTTC. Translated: CSARDGRASGRMETQYF.

For the CDR3, the DNA is TGTGCCATCGGCCGGACAGGCTACGAGCAGTACTTC. This translates into CAIGRTGYEQYF. V and J are TRBV2 and TRBJ2-7, with 7 bases matching TRBD1. Germline V CDR1 and CDR2: SNHLY, FYNNEI. V gave up 10 bases and J gave up 3 bases; unmatched junction bases: 6. This CDR3 region has 12 residues.

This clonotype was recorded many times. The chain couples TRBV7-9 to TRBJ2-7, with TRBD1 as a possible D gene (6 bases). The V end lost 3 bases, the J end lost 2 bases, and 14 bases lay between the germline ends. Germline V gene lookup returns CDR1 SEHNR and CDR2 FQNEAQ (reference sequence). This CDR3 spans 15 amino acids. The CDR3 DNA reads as TGTGCCAGCAGCTTTGTCCTGGACAGAGCCTACGAGCAGTACTTC. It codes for CASSFVLDRAYEQYF.

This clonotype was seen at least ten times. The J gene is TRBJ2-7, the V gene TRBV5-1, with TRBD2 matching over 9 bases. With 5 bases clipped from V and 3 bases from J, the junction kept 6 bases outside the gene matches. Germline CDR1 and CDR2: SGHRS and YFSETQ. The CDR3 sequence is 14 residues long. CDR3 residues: CASRASSGVYEQYF. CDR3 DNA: TGCGCCAGCAGGGCCTCTAGCGGGGTCTACGAGCAGTACTTC.

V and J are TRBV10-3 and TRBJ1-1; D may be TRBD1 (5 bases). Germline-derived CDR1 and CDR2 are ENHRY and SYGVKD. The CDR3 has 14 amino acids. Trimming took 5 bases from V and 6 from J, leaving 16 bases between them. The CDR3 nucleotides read TGTGCCATCAGTTACACGTGGGGGGAGGCTGAAGCTTTCTTT. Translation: CAISYTWGEAEAFF.

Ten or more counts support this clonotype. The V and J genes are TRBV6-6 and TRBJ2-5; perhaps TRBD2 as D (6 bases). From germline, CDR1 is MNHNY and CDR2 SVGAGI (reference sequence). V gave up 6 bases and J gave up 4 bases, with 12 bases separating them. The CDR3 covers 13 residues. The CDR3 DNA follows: TGTGCCAGCAGAACGGGAGTCCGAGAGACCCAGTACTTC. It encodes CASRTGVRETQYF.